The 2 T cell receptor beta chains below all came from one sample that was sequenced in a study of cytomegalovirus exposure and HLA in healthy donors (dated by TCRdb to the late 2010s). The library was generated by the immunoSEQ multiplex PCR assay. The multiplex PCR relied on a mix of 60 forward primers for TCR Vbeta segments and 13 reverse primers for TCR Jbeta segments. TCRdb retrieved this table from immuneACCESS and kept in-frame rearrangements only. Not all clones are present; in checked studies, unresolved V genes account for under half, and no reason is known for the remainder. This sample holds 200,000 to 250,000 clones; around 85% were observed only once. Clones ranked in the top ten supply 1% to 1.5% of the sample. Input material: PBMCs. These receptors were obtained from a human donor in good health.

This chain links TRBV9 with TRBJ2-5; D perhaps matches TRBD1 (5 bases). The V and J ends lost 4 bases and 2 bases respectively, with 18 bases between them. The germline V gene has CDR1 SGDLS and CDR2 YYNGEE. CDR3 length: 16 residues. The CDR3 coding sequence is TGTGCCAGCAGCCCCAAGACAGTGTCAACTCAAGAGACCCAGTACTTC. Its protein is CASSPKTVSTQETQYF.

Of note for this clone: At one end, the junction sequence differs from germline, possibly due to a read error. The V call is TRBV5-6, the J call TRBJ1-5, with D possibly TRBD1 on 5 matching bases. Per germline, CDR1 SGHDT and CDR2 YYEEEE. The length of the CDR3 is 14 residues. The chain's CDR3 is CASSLGGGNQPQHF. The CDR3 nucleotides read TGTGCCAGCAGTTTGGGGGGAGGCAATCAGCCCCAGCATTTT.